Listed here is a single T cell receptor (beta chain). Its antigen is still unknown. This sample stems from a study of T-cell memory formation after mild COVID-19. Findings of the study overall: Day 15 to 85 contractors were CD4/CD8 balanced; later expanders leaned CD4+.

Trimming removed 8 bases from V and 6 bases from J; junction bases left unmatched: 4. The length of the CDR3 is 13 residues. Germline V lookup: CDR1 MNHNY, CDR2 SVGAGI (reference sequence). TCRdb re-called the 5' RACE reads with MiXCR, one entry per CDR3 protein. The data hold under 300,000 distinct CDR3 sequences, with 7.5% to 9.5% observed a single time. This rearrangement joins TRBV6-6 to TRBJ1-5, with 10 bases aligning to TRBD1. This clonotype was obtained from a man aged 18 to 29 who had mild COVID-19 (a few samples of this study predate the infection). Cell type and time point are not known. Sequenced input: PBMCs or a T cell subset sorted from them (not recorded which). This CDR3 reads CASGTGALQPQHF. The CDR3 DNA reads as TGTGCCAGCGGGACAGGGGCCCTTCAGCCCCAGCATTTT.